The rows below give T cell receptor beta chains drawn from one sample of a study of blood T cell repertoires in COVID-19. Method: immunoSEQ multiplex PCR; TCRdb's copy keeps in-frame clones and lacks some. The sample holds about 150,000 clones, approximately 83% seen once. The sample taken for sequencing was peripheral blood. The receptors were gathered from a woman aged 60-70 years with COVID-19, enrolled during active disease. Both conserved end residues are part of each CDR3. The order of the fields is V gene, clone size, J gene, CDR3 protein. The listing skips clone size in some rows; elsewhere it reads once, few, many or a size class.

>TRBV9|NA|TRBJ1-1
CASSVAPINTEAFF
>TRBV29-1|NA|TRBJ1-4
CSVLQGVILSKEKLFF
>TRBV6-6|NA|TRBJ1-1
CASSYRQSDTEAFF
>TRBV3-1/TRBV3-2|few|TRBJ1-1
CASNSQGRKAFF
>TRBV5-1|NA|TRBJ1-1
CASSLVRGNTEAFF
>TRBV19|NA|TRBJ2-2
CASSMVWGVPGELFF
>TRBV6-6|NA|TRBJ2-5
CASSYRGGETQYF
>TRBV5-1|NA|TRBJ1-3
CASSPELGEISGNTIYF
>TRBV13|NA|TRBJ1-4
CASSLRGRGLEKLFF
>TRBV5-1|NA|TRBJ2-3
CASGYGRTVTDTQYF
>TRBV10-1|NA|TRBJ2-3
CASSESTARGADTQYF
>TRBV2|NA|TRBJ1-4
CASRTRSTNEKLFF
>TRBV6-2/TRBV6-3|NA|TRBJ2-2
CASSFLKLTGELFF
>TRBV6-6|NA|TRBJ1-1
CASTDRATTEAFF
>TRBV19|once|TRBJ2-3
CATSREVGDTQYF
>TRBV7-9|NA|TRBJ2-5
CASSLATSGGAETQYF
>TRBV27|NA|TRBJ1-1
CASSLAGPTGTEAFF
>TRBV7-8|NA|TRBJ2-7
CASSSELAGAEQYF
>TRBV7-2|few|TRBJ1-6
CASSSVGVGDTFNSPLHF
>TRBV18|NA|TRBJ1-1
CASSPPRGNTEAFF
>TRBV25-1|NA|TRBJ1-5
CASSRTGMNQPQHF
>TRBV5-1|NA|TRBJ1-6
CASSLEDSNSPLHF
>TRBV6-5|NA|TRBJ2-6
CASRSTGVGANVLTF
>TRBV5-1|NA|TRBJ2-3
CASSRTSRLGTDTQYF